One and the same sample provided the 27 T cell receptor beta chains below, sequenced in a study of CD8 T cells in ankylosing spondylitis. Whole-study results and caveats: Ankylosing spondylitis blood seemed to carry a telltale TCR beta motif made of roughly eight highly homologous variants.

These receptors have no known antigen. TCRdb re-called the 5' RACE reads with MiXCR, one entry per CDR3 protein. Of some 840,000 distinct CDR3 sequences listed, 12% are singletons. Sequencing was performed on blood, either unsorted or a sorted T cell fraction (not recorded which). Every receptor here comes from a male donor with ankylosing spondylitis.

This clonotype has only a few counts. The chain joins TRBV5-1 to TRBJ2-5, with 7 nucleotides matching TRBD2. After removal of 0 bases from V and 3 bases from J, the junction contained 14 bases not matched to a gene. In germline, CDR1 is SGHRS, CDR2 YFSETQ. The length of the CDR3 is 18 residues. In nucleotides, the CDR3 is TGCGCCAGCAGCTTGGGGGTATCGGGGGGAGGTTCAGAAGAGACCCAGTACTTC. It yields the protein CASSLGVSGGGSEETQYF. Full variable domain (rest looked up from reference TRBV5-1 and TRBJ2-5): KAGVTQTPRYLIKTRGQQVTLSCSPISGHRSVSWYQQTPGQGLQFLFEYFSETQRNKGNFPGRFSGRQFSNSRSEMNVSTLELGDSALYLCASSLGVSGGGSEETQYFGPGTRLLVL.

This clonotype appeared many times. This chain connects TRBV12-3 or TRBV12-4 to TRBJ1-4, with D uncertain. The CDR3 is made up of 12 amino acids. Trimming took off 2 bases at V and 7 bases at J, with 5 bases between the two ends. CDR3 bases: TGTGCCAGCAGTTTACCGGGTGAAAAACTGTTTTTT. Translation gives CASSLPGEKLFF.

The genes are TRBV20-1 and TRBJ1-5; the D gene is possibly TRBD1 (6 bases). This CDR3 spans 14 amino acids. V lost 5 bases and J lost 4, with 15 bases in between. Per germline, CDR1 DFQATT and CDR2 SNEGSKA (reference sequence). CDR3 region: CSAAGGQGNQPQHF. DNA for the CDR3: TGCAGTGCTGCGGGGGGCCAGGGGAATCAGCCCCAGCATTTT.

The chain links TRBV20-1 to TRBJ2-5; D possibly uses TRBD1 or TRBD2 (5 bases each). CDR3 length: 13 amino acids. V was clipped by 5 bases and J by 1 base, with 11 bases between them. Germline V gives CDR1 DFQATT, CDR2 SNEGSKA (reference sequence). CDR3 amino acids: CSAAGATQETQYF. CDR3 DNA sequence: TGCAGTGCTGCCGGGGCGACCCAAGAGACCCAGTACTTC.

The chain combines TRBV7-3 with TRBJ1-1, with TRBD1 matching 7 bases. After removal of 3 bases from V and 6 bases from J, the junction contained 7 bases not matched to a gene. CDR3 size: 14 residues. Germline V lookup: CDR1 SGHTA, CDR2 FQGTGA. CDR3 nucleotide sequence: TGTGCCAGCAGCTTCGGACAGGCCGGGGCTGAAGCTTTCTTT. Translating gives CASSFGQAGAEAFF.

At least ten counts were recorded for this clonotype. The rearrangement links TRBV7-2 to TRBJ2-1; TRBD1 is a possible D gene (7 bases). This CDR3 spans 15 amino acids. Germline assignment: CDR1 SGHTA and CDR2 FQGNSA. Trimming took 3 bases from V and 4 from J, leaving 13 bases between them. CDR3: CASSFRGVSYNEQFF. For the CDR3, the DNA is TGTGCCAGCAGCTTCAGGGGGGTATCGTACAATGAGCAGTTCTTC.

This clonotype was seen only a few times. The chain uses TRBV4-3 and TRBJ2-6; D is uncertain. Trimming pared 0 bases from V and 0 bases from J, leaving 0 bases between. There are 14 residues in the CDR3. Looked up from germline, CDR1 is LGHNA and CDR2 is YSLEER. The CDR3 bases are TGCGCCAGCAGCCAAGACTCTGGGGCCAACGTCCTGACTTTC. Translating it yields CASSQDSGANVLTF.

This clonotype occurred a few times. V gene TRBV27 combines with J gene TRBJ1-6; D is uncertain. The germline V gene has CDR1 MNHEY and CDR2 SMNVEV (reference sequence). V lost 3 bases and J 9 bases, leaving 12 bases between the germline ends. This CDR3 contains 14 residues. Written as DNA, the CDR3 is TGTGCCAGCAGTTTTTACGAATTTGGTTCACCCCTCCACTTT. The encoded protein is CASSFYEFGSPLHF.

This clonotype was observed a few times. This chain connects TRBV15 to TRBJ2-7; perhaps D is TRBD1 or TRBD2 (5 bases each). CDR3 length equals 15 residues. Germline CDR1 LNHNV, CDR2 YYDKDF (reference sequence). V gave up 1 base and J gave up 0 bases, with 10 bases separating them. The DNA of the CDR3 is TGTGCCACCAGCAGAGGTGTGGGGGACTCCTACGAGCAGTACTTC. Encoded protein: CATSRGVGDSYEQYF.

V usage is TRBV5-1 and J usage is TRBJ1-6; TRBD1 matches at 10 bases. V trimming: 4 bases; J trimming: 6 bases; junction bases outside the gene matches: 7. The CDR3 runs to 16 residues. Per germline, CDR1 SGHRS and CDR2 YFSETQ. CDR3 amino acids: CASSPGTGARNSPLHF. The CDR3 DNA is TGCGCCAGCAGCCCTGGGACAGGGGCTCGTAATTCACCCCTCCACTTT.

DNA of the CDR3: TGTGCCAGCAGCGTTCGAAGGGCCACCACCACATATGGCTACACCTTC. This sequence encodes CASSVRRATTTYGYTF. V and J are TRBV6-1 and TRBJ1-2; D gene unclear. CDR3 length equals 16 residues. The germline V and J ends were trimmed by 6 bases and 5 bases, with 22 bases remaining between them. In germline, CDR1 is MNHNS, CDR2 SASEGT.

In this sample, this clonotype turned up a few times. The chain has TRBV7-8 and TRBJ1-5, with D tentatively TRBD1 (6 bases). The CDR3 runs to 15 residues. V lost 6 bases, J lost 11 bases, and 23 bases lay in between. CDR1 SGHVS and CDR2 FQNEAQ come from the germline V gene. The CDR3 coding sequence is TGTGCCAGCAGGGCTACGACAGGTTTGGAAGGGGCCCAGCATTTT. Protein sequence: CASRATTGLEGAQHF. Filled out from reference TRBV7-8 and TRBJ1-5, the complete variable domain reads GAGVSQSPRYKVAKRGQDVALRCDPISGHVSLFWYQQALGQGPEFLTYFQNEAQLDKSGLPSDRFFAERPEGSVSTLKIQRTQQEDSAVYLCASRATTGLEGAQHFGDGTRLSIL.

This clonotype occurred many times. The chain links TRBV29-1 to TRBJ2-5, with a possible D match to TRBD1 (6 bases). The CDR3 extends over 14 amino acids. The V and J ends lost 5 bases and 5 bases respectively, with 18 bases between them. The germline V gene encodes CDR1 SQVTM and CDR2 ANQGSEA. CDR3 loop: CSVTDNRVYETQYF. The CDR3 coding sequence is TGCAGCGTTACTGATAACAGGGTCTACGAGACCCAGTACTTC.

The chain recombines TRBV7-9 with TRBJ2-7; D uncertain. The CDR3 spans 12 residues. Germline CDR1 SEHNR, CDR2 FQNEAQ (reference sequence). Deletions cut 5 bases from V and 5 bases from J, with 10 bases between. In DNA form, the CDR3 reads TGTGCCAGCAGCGCTTGGGCCGACGAGCAGTACTTC. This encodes CASSAWADEQYF.

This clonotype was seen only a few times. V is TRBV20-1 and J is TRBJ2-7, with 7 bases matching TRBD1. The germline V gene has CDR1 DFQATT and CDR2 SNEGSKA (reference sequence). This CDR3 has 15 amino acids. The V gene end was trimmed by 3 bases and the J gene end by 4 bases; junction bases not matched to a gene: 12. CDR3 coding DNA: TGCAGTGCTAGTTGGCCGAGGACAGGTTCGTACGAGCAGTACTTC. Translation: CSASWPRTGSYEQYF.

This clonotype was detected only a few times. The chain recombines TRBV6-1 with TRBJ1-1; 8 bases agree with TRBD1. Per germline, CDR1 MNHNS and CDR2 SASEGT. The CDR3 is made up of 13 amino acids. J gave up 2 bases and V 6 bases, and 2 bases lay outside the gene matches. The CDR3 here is CASRTGDNTEAFF. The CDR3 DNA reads TGTGCCAGCAGGACAGGGGACAACACTGAAGCTTTCTTT.

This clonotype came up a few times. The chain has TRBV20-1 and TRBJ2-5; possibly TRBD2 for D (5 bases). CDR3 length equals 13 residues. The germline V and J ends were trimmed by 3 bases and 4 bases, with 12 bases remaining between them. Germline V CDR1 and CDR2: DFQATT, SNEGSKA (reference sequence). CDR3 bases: TGCAGTGCTAGGTCCCACGGGGTAGAGACCCAGTACTTC. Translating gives CSARSHGVETQYF.

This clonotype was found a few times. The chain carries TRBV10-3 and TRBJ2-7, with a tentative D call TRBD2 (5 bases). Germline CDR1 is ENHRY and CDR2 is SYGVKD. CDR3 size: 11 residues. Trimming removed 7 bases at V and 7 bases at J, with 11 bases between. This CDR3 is CAITWTREQYF. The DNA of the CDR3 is TGTGCCATCACGTGGACTCGTGAGCAGTACTTC.

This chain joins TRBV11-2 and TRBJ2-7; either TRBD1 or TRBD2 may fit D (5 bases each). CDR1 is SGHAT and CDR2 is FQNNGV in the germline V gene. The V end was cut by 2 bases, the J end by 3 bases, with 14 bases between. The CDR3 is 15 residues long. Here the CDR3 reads CASSLQLLGDYEQYF. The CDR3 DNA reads TGTGCCAGCAGCTTACAATTACTAGGGGACTACGAGCAGTACTTC.

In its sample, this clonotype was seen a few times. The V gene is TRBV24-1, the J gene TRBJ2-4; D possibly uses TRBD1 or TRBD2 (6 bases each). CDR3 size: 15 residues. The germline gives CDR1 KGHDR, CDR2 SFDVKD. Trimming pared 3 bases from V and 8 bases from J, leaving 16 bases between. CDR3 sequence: CATSDPRRGLDIQYF. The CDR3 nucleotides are TGTGCCACCAGTGATCCCCGCCGGGGGCTGGACATTCAGTACTTC.

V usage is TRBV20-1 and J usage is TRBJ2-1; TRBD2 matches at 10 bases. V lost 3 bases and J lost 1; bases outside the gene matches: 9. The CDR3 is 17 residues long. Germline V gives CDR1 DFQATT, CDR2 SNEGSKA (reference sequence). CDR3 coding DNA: TGCAGTGCTAGGCAACTAGCGGGAAGATCGTCCTACAATGAGCAGTTCTTC. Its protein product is CSARQLAGRSSYNEQFF.

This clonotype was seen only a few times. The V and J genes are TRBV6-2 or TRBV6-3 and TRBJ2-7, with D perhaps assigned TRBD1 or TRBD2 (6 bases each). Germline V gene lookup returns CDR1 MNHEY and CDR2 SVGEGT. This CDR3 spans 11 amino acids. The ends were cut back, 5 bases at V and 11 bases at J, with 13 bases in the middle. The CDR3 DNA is TGTGCCAGCAGTGCGGAGGGACAAGAGTACTTC. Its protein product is CASSAEGQEYF.

The CDR3 nucleotides read TGTGCCAGCAGCTCCCACCACAGGGTTCGCGAGCAGTACTTC. It codes for CASSSHHRVREQYF. This chain joins TRBV7-2 and TRBJ2-7, with D tentatively TRBD1 (6 bases). This CDR3 is built from 14 residues. Germline-derived CDR1 and CDR2 are SGHTA and FQGNSA. Trimming stripped 4 bases from V and 6 bases from J, with 16 bases between.

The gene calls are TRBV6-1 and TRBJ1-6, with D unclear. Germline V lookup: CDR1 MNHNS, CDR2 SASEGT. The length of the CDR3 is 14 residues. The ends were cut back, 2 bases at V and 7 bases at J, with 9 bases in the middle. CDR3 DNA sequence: TGTGCCAGCAGTGAACTTTATACGAATTCACCCCTCCACTTT. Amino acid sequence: CASSELYTNSPLHF.

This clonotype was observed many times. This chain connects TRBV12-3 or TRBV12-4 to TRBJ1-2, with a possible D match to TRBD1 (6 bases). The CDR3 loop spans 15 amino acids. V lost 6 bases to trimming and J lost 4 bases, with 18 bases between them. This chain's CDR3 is CASSLPGGAGYGYTF. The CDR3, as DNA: TGTGCCAGCAGCCTCCCGGGGGGCGCTGGCTATGGCTACACCTTC.

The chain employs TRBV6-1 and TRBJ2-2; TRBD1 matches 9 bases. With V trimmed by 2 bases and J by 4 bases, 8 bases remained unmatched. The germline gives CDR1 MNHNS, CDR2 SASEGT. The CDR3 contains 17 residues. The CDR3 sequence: CASSEWAGTGITGELFF. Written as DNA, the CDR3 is TGTGCCAGCAGTGAATGGGCTGGGACAGGGATCACCGGGGAGCTGTTTTTT.

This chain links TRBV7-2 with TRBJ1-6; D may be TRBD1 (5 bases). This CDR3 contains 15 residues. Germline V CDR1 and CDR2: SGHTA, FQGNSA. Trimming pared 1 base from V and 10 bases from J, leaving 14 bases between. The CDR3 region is CASSLVPGWESPLHF. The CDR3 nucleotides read TGTGCCAGCAGCTTAGTCCCAGGGTGGGAATCACCCCTCCACTTT.